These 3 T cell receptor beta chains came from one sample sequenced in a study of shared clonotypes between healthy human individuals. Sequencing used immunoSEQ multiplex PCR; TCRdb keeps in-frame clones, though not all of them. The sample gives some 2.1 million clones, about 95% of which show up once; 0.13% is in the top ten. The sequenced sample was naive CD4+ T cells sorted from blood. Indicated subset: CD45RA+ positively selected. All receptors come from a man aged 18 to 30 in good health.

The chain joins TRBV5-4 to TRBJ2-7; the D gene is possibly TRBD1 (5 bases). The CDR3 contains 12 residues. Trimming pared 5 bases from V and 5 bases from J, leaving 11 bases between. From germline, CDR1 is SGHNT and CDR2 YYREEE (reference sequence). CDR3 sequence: CASSSGFHEQYF. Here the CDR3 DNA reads TGTGCCAGCAGTTCAGGGTTCCACGAGCAGTACTTC.

The CDR3 loop is CAISRTGGDTGELFF. CDR3 nucleotide sequence: TGTGCCATCAGTCGGACAGGGGGTGACACCGGGGAGCTGTTTTTT. V and J are TRBV10-3 and TRBJ2-2, with 10 bases matching TRBD1. CDR1 is ENHRY and CDR2 is SYGVKD in the germline V gene. The CDR3 is 15 amino acids. Trimming at V came to 5 bases and at J to 3 bases, leaving 3 bases not matched to a gene.

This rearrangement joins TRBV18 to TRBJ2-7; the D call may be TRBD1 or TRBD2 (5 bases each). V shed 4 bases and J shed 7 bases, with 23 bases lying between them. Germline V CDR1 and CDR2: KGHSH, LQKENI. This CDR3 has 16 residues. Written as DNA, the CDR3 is TGTGCCAGCTCACGCGAGGAGGCAGGGCCAAAGGGAGAGCAGTACTTC. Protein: CASSREEAGPKGEQYF. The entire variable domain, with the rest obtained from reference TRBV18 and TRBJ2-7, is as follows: NAGVMQNPRHLVRRRGQEARLRCSPMKGHSHVYWYRQLPEEGLKFMVYLQKENIIDESGMPKERFSAEFPKEGPSILRIQQVVRGDSAAYFCASSREEAGPKGEQYFGPGTRLTVT.